This TCR beta chain stems from a study of response to subunit inactivated influenza vaccine. Whole-study findings and limits: Authors suggested seasonal influenza vaccinations each recruit few new T cells.

From the RT-PCR reads, TCRdb called clonotypes with MiXCR, one entry per CDR3 protein. The profile shows hundreds of thousands of distinct CDR3 sequences, roughly 13% of them singletons. V lost 4 bases to trimming and J lost 8 bases, with 6 bases between them. Per germline, CDR1 MGHDK and CDR2 SYGVNS. This CDR3 has 11 residues. With respect to this clonotype: Its antigen is not identified.

The specimen was PBMCs from blood, collected 14 days before vaccination. The clonotype comes from a man between 45 and 60 years old who received an inactivated influenza vaccine. The rearrangement links TRBV25-1 to TRBJ2-1, with D tentatively TRBD1 (5 bases). The CDR3 here is CASSGGYEQFF. CDR3 in DNA: TGTGCCAGCAGTGGGGGCTATGAGCAGTTCTTC.